These T cell receptor beta chains were read from a single sample in a study of cytomegalovirus exposure and HLA in healthy donors. The protocol was immunoSEQ multiplex PCR, while the TCRdb copy is restricted to in-frame clones and leaves out a portion. Of about 210,000 clones in the sample, 60% to 80% were seen once. The sequenced material came from PBMCs. These receptor sequences come from a male donor in good health and CMV-seronegative. Both conserved end residues are trimmed from each CDR3. A D gene is named only where the DNA matches it firmly.

v_call d_call cdr3_aa
TRBV5-8 TRBD1 ASSLGGPAGNEQF
TRBV5-4 TRBD1 ASSRQGRETQY
TRBV30 . AWSVRQSTNEKLF
TRBV27 TRBD1 ATTGQGPYEQY
TRBV5-1 TRBD2 ASRGGLRTSGTLTAYEQY
TRBV5-1 . ASSLVGDHYEQY
TRBV5-4 TRBD1 ASSFELGGRTEAF
TRBV29-1 . SVFIVDSYGYT
TRBV30 TRBD2 AWSVSRTSGITDTQY
TRBV28 . ASSQLETQY
TRBV27 . ASSLAGKNTEAF
TRBV2 . ASRAPEGYGYT
TRBV6-5 . ASRASGANVLT
TRBV10-3 . ARGANTGELF
TRBV4-2 . ASSHPLLAETGRADTQY
TRBV5-6 TRBD1 ASSDRGRTYGYT
TRBV6-1 . ASSENWGGGHGNTIY
TRBV21-1 . ASSKTDRVDTGELF
TRBV18 TRBD1 ASSLDRGLYEQY
TRBV19 . ASSIAAEQY
TRBV18 TRBD2 ASSTSREGYEQY
TRBV25-1 . ASSESEGTVSYEQY
TRBV19 . ASNGGSNEKLF
TRBV15 TRBD2 ATSRGSSGTYEQY
TRBV4-3 TRBD1 ASSQQGATGYT
TRBV7-2 . ASSVTPNTEAF
TRBV28 TRBD1 ASVTGGTYEQY
TRBV30 TRBD2 AWSVKAGGDTQY
TRBV30 TRBD2 AWSSGLAGGFYNEQF
TRBV28 . ASSFQGSYYGYT
TRBV6-6 TRBD2 ASRGISGSGEQY
TRBV7-6 TRBD2 ASSEFFSGVDNEQF
TRBV28 . ASSPTGYGYT
TRBV5-4 TRBD1 ASSPAGGPGYT
TRBV27 TRBD2 ASSSLAGRLDTQY
TRBV4-2 TRBD1 ASSQFLPGQGAYGYT
TRBV27 . ASSSGLYSGRYGYT
TRBV6-1 TRBD2 ASSGGLAGPYEQY
TRBV6-5 . ASSYGGGHGYT
TRBV5-1 TRBD1 ASRSTGVNKQY
TRBV11-1 . ASSLGTVWTQY
TRBV7-2 . ASSLAQGMNTEAF
TRBV18 TRBD2 ASSPRQAGGSYEQY
TRBV4-1 . ASSQASAGSKNIQY
TRBV14 . ASSQETLEGGEQY
TRBV5-1 TRBD1 ASSPRTGTYGYT
TRBV6-4 TRBD2 ASSETSGRLDTQY
TRBV7-8 TRBD1 ASSLVPGQGSNQPQH
TRBV30 TRBD1 AWTTFLGGSTEAF
TRBV7-3 TRBD2 ASSPSLAGNTGELF
TRBV15 . ATSRVRAFSQPQH
TRBV11-3 . ASSSRDTEAF
TRBV6-5 . ASSYSEGSTEAF
TRBV5-1 TRBD1 ASSFNPGQGYNEQF
TRBV5-1 . ASTTSSGNTIY